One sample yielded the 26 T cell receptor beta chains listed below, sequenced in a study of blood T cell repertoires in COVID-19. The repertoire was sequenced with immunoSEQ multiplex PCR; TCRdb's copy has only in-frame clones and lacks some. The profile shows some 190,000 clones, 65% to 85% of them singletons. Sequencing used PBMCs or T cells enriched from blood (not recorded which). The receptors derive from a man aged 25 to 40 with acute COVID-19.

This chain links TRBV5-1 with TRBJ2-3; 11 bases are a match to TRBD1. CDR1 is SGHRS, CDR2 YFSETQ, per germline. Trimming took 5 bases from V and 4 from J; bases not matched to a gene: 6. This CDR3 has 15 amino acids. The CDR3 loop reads CASSQDRGLADTQYF. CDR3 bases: TGCGCCAGCAGTCAGGACAGGGGGCTGGCAGATACGCAGTATTTT.

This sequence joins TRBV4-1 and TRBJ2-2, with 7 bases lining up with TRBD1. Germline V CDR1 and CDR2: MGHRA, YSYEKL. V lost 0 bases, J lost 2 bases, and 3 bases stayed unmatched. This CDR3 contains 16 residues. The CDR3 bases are TGCGCCAGCAGCCAAGAAGGGGGCAGAAACACCGGGGAGCTGTTTTTT. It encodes CASSQEGGRNTGELFF.

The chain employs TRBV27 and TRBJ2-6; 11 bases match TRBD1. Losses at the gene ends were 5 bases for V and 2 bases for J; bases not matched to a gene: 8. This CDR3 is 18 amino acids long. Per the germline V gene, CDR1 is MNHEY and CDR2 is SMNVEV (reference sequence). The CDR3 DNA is TGTGCCAGCAGTCCGGGGCCGGGACAGGGGGCTGGGGCCAACGTCCTGACTTTC. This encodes CASSPGPGQGAGANVLTF.

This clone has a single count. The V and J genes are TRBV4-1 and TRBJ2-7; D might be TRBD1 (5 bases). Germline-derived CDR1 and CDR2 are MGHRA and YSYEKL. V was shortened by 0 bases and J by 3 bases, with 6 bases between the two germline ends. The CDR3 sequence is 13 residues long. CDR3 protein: CASSQERGYEQYF. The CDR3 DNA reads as TGCGCCAGCAGCCAAGAAAGGGGCTACGAGCAGTACTTC.

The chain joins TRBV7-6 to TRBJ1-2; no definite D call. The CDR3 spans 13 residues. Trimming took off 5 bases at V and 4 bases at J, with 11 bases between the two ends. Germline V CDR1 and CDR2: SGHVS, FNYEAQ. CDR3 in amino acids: CASSPSTVYGYTF. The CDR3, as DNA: TGTGCCAGCAGCCCGTCTACAGTCTATGGCTACACCTTC.

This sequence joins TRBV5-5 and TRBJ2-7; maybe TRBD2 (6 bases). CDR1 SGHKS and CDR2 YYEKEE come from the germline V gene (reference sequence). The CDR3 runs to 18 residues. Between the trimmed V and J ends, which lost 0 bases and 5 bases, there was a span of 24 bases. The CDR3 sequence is CASSLGPEGVGTGDEQYF. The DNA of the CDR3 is TGTGCCAGCAGCTTGGGCCCTGAAGGGGTAGGAACGGGAGACGAGCAGTACTTC.

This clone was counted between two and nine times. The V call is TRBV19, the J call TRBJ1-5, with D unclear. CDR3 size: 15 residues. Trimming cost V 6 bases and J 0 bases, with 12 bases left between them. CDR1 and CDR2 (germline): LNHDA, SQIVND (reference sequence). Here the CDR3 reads CASRWEKTSNQPQHF. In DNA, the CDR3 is TGTGCCAGTAGATGGGAGAAAACTAGCAATCAGCCCCAGCATTTT. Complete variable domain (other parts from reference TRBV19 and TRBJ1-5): DGGITQSPKYLFRKEGQNVTLSCEQNLNHDAMYWYRQDPGQGLRLIYYSQIVNDFQKGDIAEGYSVSREKKESFPLTVTSAQKNPTAFYLCASRWEKTSNQPQHFGDGTRLSIL.

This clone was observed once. The CDR3 nucleotides read TGTGCCTGGAGTCGGACCGGGGAGCTGTTTTTT. Amino acid sequence: CAWSRTGELFF. The chain couples TRBV30 to TRBJ2-2, with D uncertain. This CDR3 spans 11 amino acids. Trimming took 2 bases from V and 5 from J, leaving 3 bases between them. CDR1 is GTSNPN, CDR2 SVGIG, per germline (reference sequence).

In nucleotides, the CDR3 is TGTGCTAGCCTACAGGACACCGGGGAGCTGTTTTTT. It is translated as CASLQDTGELFF. This chain joins TRBV12-5 and TRBJ2-2; D possibly corresponds to TRBD1 (5 bases). CDR1 is LGHNT, CDR2 FRNRAP, per germline. The CDR3 is made up of 12 amino acids. V lost 9 bases to trimming and J lost 3 bases, with 8 bases between them.

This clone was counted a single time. The CDR3 region has the DNA TGTGCCAGTAGTATGGCGGGGGGGAGCACAGATACGCAGTATTTT. It is translated as CASSMAGGSTDTQYF. The genes are TRBV19 and TRBJ2-3; 9 bases agree with TRBD2. The V segment lost 3 bases and the J segment 0 bases; nucleotides outside the gene matches: 1. Germline V CDR1 and CDR2: LNHDA, SQIVND (reference sequence). The CDR3 contains 15 residues.

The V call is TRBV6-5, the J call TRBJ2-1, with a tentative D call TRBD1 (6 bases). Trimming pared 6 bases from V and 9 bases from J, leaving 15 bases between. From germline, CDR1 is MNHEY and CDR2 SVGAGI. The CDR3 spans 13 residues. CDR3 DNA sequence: TGTGCCAGCAGGTGGACAGCCTCCACTGAGCAGTTCTTC. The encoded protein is CASRWTASTEQFF.

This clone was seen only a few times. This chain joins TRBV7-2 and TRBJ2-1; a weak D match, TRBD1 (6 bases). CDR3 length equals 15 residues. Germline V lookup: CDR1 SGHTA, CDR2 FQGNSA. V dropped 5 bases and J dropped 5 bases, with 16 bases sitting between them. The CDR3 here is CASSPGTGFNNEQFF. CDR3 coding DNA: TGTGCCAGCAGCCCCGGTACAGGGTTCAACAATGAGCAGTTCTTC.

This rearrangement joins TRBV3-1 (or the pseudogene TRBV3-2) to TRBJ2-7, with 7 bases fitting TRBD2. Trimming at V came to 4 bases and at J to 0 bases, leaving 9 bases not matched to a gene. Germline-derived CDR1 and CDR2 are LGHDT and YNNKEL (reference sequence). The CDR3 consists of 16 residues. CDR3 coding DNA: TGTGCCAGCAGCCTGGTTTCCGGGGGGAGCTCCTACGAGCAGTACTTC. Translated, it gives CASSLVSGGSSYEQYF.

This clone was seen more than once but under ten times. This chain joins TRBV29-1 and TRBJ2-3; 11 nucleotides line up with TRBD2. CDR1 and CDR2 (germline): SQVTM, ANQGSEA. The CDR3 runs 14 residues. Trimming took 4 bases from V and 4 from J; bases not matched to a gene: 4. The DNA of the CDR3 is TGCAGCGTTGTTGCACTAGCGGGGGCAGATACGCAGTATTTT. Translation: CSVVALAGADTQYF.

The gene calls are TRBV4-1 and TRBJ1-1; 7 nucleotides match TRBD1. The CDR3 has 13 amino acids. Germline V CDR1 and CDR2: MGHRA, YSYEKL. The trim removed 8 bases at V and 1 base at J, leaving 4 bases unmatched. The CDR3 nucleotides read TGCGCCAGCCCGGGACAGAAGAACACTGAAGCTTTCTTT. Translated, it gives CASPGQKNTEAFF.

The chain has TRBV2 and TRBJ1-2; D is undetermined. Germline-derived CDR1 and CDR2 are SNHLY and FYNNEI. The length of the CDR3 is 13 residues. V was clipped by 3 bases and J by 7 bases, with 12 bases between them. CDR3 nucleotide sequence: TGTGCCAGCAGTGATTCCCCTATCACTGGCTACACCTTC. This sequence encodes CASSDSPITGYTF.

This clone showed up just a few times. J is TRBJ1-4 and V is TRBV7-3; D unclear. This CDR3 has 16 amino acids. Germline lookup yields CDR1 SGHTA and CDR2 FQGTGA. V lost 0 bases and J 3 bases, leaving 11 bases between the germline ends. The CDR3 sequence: CASSLTPGPPNEKLFF. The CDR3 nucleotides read TGTGCCAGCAGCTTAACCCCGGGTCCGCCTAATGAAAAACTGTTTTTT.

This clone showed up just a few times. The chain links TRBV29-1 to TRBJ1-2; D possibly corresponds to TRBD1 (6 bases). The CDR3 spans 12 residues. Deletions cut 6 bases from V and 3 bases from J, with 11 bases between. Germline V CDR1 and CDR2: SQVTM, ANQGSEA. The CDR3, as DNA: TGCAGCGTCCCCAGGGGAGACTATGGCTACACCTTC. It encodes CSVPRGDYGYTF.

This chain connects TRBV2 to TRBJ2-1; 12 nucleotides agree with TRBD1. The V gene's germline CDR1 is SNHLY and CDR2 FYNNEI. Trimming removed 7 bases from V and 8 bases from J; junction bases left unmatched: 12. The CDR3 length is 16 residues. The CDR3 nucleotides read TGTGCCAGCAACACCCCCGGGACAGGGGGCCTCGATGAGCAGTTCTTC. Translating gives CASNTPGTGGLDEQFF.

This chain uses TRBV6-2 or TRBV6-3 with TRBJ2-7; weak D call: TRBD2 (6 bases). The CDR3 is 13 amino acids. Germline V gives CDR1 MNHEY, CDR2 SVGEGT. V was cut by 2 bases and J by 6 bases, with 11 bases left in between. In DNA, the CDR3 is TGTGCCAGCAGTTACCGGGGGTCTGCCGAGCAGTACTTC. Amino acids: CASSYRGSAEQYF.

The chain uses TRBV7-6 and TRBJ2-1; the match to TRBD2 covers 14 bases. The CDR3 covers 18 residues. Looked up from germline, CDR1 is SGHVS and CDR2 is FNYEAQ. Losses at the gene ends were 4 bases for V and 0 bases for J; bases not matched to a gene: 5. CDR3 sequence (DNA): TGTGCCAGCAGCTCAGGACTAGCGGGGGGCTACTCCTACAATGAGCAGTTCTTC. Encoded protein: CASSSGLAGGYSYNEQFF.

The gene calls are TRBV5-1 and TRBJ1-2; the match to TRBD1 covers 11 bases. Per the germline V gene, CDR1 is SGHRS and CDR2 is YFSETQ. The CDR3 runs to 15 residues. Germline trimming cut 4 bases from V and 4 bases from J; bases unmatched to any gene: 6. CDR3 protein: CASSPGTGGPYGYTF. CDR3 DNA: TGCGCCAGCAGCCCTGGGACAGGGGGTCCCTATGGCTACACCTTC.

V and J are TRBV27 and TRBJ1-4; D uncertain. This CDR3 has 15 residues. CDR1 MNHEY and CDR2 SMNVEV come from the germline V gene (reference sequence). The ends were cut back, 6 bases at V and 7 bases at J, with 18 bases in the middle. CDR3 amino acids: CASSPESPHSEKLFF. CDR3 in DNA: TGTGCCAGCAGCCCGGAGAGCCCCCACTCTGAAAAACTGTTTTTT.

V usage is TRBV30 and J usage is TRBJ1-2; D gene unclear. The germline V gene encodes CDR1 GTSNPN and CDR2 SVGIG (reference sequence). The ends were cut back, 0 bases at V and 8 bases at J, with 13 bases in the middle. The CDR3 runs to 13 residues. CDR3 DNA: TGTGCCTGGAGTGTGGCAGGCTCGAGCGGCTACACCTTC. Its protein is CAWSVAGSSGYTF.

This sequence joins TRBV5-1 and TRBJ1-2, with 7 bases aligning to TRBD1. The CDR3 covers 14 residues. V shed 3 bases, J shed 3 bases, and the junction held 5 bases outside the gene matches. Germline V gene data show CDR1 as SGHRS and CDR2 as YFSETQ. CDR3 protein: CASSSGTEDYGYTF. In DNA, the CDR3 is TGCGCCAGCAGCTCCGGGACAGAAGACTATGGCTACACCTTC.

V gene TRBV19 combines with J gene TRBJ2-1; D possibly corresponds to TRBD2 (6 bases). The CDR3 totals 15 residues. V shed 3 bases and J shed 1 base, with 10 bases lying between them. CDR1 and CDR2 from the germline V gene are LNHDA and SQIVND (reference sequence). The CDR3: CASSIGGESYNEQFF. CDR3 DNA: TGTGCCAGTAGTATCGGCGGGGAGTCCTACAATGAGCAGTTCTTC.